Following are 6 T cell receptor beta chains from one sample sequenced in a study of human T cells and chemical hapten exposure. TCRdb re-called the RACE reads with MiXCR, one entry per CDR3 protein. The table shows 75,000 to 100,000 distinct CDR3 sequences, with around 9.3% occurring only once. As for time point: patch test 2, 6 weeks after DPC sensitization. Specified treatment: therapeutic diphenylcyclopropenone sensitization with weekly scalp DPC. Specimen: whole blood, collected in connection with sensitization to the hapten diphenylcyclopropenone (DPC). Every receptor here comes from a woman in her 40s with alopecia areata. Some clones in this sample may be carry-over from other donors' samples.

This clonotype has at least ten counts. This chain connects TRBV9 to TRBJ2-7; 7 nucleotides match TRBD2. Germline loops: CDR1 SGDLS, CDR2 YYNGEE. With 0 bases clipped from V and 2 bases from J, the junction kept 8 bases outside the gene matches. The CDR3 totals 16 residues. The chain's CDR3 is CASSVDSKRGTYEQYF. In DNA, the CDR3 is TGTGCCAGCAGCGTAGATTCGAAGCGGGGCACCTACGAGCAGTACTTC.

This clonotype has at least ten counts. CDR3 nucleotides: TGTGCCAGCAGACGCCCCAATGCGACCTACGACTACGAGCAGTACTTC. Amino acids: CASRRPNATYDYEQYF. The J gene is TRBJ2-7, the V gene TRBV6-2 or TRBV6-3; the D is unclear. V lost 6 bases to trimming and J lost 3 bases, with 21 bases between them. The germline gives CDR1 MNHEY, CDR2 SVGEGT. This CDR3 contains 16 residues.

The table lists this clonotype with many counts. The gene calls are TRBV4-1 and TRBJ2-7; a weak D match, TRBD1 (7 bases). This CDR3 has 15 amino acids. Germline CDR1 is MGHRA and CDR2 is YSYEKL. V was pared by 0 bases and J by 2 bases, with 11 bases between. The DNA for the CDR3 is TGCGCCAGCAGCCAAGAAATCAGGGGGGCCTACGAGCAGTACTTC. Its translation: CASSQEIRGAYEQYF.

V gene TRBV6-5 combines with J gene TRBJ2-7, with D possibly being TRBD1 (5 bases). V lost 6 bases and J 2 bases, leaving 17 bases between the germline ends. There are 15 residues in the CDR3. Looked up from germline, CDR1 is MNHEY and CDR2 is SVGAGI. The DNA of the CDR3 is TGTGCCAGCAGCCCAGACAGCTCCAGGGCCTACGAGCAGTACTTC. This translates into CASSPDSSRAYEQYF.

At least ten counts were recorded for this clonotype. The chain combines TRBV3-1 with TRBJ1-5; D not certain. This CDR3 contains 14 residues. Trimming took off 2 bases at V and 3 bases at J, with 8 bases between the two ends. The V gene's germline CDR1 is LGHDT and CDR2 YNNKEL (reference sequence). CDR3 DNA sequence: TGTGCCAGCAGCCAAACCAGCTCCAATCAGCCCCAGCATTTT. It specifies CASSQTSSNQPQHF.

In this sample, this clonotype turned up a few times. The rearrangement links TRBV20-1 to TRBJ2-7; TRBD2 is a possible D gene (6 bases). The CDR3 spans 14 residues. Per the germline V gene, CDR1 is DFQATT and CDR2 is SNEGSKA (reference sequence). V shed 0 bases and J shed 4 bases, with 13 bases lying between them. CDR3 sequence: CSARDTGARYEQYF. DNA of the CDR3: TGCAGTGCTAGAGATACGGGAGCCAGATACGAGCAGTACTTC.